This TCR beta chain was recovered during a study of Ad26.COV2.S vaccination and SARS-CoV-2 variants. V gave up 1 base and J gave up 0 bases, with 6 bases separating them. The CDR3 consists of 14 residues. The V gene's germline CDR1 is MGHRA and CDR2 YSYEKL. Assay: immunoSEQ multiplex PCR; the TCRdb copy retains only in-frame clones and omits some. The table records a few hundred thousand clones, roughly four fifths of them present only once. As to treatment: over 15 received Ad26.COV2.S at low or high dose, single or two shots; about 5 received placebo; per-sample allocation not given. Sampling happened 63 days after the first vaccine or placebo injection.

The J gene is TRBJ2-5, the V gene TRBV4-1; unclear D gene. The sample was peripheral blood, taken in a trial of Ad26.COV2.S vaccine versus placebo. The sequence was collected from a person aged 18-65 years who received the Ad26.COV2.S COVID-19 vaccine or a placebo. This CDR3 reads CASSQASYQETQYF. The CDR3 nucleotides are TGCGCCAGCAGCCAAGCGAGCTACCAAGAGACCCAGTACTTC.